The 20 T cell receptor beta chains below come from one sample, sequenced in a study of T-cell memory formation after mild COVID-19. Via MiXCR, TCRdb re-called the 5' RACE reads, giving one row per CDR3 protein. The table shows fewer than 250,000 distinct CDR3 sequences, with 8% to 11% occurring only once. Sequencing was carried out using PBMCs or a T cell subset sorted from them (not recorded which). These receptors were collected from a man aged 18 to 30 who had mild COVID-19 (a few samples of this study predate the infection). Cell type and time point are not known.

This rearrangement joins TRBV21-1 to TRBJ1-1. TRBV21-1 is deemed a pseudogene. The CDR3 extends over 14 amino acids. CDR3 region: CASTNNKSNTEAFF. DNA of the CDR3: TGTGCCAGCACCAACAATAAATCGAACACTGAAGCTTTCTTT.

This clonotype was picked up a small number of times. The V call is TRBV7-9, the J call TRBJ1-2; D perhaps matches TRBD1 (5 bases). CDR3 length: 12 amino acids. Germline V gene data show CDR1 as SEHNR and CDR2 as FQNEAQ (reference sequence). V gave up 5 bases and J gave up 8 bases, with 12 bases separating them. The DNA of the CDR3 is TGTGCCAGCAGCCCCAGGGTTTACGGCTACACCTTC. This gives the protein CASSPRVYGYTF. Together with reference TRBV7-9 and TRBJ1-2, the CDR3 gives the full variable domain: DTGVSQNPRHKITKRGQNVTFRCDPISEHNRLYWYRQTLGQGPEFLTYFQNEAQLEKSRLLSDRFSAERPKGSFSTLEIQRTEQGDSAMYLCASSPRVYGYTFGSGTRLTVV.

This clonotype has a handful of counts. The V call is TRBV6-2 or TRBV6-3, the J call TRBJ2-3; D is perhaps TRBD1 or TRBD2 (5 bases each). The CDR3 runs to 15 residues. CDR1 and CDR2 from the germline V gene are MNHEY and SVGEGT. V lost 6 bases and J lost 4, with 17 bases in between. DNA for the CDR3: TGTGCCAGCAGCCCCGGACTGCTGGGACCAGATACGCAGTATTTT. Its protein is CASSPGLLGPDTQYF.

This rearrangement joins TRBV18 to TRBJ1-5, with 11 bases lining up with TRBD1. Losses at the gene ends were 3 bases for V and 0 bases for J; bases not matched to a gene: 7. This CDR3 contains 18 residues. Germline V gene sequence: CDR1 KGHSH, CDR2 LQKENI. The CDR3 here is CASSPRAGQGASNQPQHF. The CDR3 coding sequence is TGTGCCAGCTCACCCCGAGCCGGACAGGGGGCTAGCAATCAGCCCCAGCATTTT.

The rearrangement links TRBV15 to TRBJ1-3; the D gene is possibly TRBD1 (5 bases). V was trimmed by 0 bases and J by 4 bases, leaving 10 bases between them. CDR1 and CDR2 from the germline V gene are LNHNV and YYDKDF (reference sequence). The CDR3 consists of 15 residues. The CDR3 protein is CATSRDRGSGNTIYF. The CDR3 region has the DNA TGTGCCACCAGCAGAGATCGGGGGTCCGGAAACACCATATATTTT.

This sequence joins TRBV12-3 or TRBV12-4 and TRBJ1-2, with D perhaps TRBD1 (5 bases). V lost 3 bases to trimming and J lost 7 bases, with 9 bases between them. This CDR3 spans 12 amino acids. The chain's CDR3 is CASSLIRAGYTF. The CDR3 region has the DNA TGTGCCAGCAGTTTGATCAGGGCTGGCTACACCTTC.

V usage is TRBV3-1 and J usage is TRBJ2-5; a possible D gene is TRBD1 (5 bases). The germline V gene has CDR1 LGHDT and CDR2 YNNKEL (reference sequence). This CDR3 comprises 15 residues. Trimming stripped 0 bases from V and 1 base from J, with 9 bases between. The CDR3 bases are TGTGCCAGCAGCCAAGAACCGACAGTCCAAGAGACCCAGTACTTC. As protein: CASSQEPTVQETQYF.

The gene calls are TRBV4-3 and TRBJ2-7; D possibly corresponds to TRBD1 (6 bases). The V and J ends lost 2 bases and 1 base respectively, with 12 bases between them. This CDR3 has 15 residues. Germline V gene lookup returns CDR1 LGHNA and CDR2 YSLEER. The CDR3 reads CASSQFTGQSYEQYF. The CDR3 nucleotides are TGCGCCAGCAGCCAATTCACTGGACAGTCCTACGAGCAGTACTTC.

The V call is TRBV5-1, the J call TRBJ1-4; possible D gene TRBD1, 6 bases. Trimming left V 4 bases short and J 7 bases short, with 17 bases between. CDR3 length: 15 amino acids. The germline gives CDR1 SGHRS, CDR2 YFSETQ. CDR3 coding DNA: TGCGCCAGCAGCCCCGAACCAGGGGAGGGTGAAAAACTGTTTTTT. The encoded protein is CASSPEPGEGEKLFF. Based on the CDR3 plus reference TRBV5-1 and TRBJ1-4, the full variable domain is KAGVTQTPRYLIKTRGQQVTLSCSPISGHRSVSWYQQTPGQGLQFLFEYFSETQRNKGNFPGRFSGRQFSNSRSEMNVSTLELGDSALYLCASSPEPGEGEKLFFGSGTQLSVL.

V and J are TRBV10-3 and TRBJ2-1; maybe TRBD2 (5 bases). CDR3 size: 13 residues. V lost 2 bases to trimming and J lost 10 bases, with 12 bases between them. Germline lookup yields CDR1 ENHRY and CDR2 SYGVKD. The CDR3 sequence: CAISEGVGGEQFF. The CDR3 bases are TGTGCCATCAGTGAGGGTGTAGGCGGGGAGCAGTTCTTC.

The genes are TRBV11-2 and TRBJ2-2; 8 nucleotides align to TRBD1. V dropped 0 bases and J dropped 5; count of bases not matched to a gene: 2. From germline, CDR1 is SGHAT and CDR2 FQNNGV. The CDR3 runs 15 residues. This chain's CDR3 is CASSLDWTGTGELFF. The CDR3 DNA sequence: TGTGCCAGCAGCTTAGACTGGACAGGGACCGGGGAGCTGTTTTTT.

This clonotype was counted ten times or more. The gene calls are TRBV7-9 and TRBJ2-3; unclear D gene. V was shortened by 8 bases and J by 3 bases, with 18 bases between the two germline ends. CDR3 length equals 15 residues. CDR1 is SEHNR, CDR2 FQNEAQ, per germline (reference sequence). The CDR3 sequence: CASGPRGFGTDTQYF. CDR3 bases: TGTGCCAGCGGTCCGAGAGGTTTTGGGACAGATACGCAGTATTTT.

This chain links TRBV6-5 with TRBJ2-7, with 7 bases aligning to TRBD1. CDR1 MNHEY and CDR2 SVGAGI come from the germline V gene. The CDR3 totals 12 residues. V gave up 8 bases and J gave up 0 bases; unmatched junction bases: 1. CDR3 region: CASHRGSYEQYF. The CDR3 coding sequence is TGTGCCAGCCACAGGGGCTCCTACGAGCAGTACTTC.

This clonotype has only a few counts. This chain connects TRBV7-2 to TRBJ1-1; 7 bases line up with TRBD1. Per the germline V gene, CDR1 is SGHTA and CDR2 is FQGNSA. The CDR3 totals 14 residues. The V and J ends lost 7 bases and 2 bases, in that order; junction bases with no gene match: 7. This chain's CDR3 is CASNPRQGNTEAFF. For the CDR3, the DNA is TGTGCCAGCAACCCTCGACAGGGAAACACTGAAGCTTTCTTT.

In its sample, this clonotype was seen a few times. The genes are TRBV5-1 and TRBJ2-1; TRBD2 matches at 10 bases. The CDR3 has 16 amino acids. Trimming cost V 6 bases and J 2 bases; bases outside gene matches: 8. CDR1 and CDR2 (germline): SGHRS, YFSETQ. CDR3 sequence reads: CASTKDGTSAYNEQFF. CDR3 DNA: TGCGCCAGCACCAAGGACGGGACTAGCGCCTACAATGAGCAGTTCTTC.

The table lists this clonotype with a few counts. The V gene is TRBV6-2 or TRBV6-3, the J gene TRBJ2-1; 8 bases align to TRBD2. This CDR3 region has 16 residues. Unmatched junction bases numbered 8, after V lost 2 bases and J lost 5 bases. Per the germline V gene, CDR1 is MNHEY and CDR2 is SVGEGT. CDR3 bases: TGTGCCAGCAGTTACACCCCCGGGACTAGGGACAATGAGCAGTTCTTC. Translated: CASSYTPGTRDNEQFF.

The chain's CDR3 is CASGLASGEDGNTIYF. In DNA, the CDR3 is TGTGCTAGTGGTTTGGCTTCAGGGGAGGATGGAAACACCATATATTTT. The chain carries TRBV12-5 and TRBJ1-3, with D tentatively TRBD1 (6 bases). Per germline, CDR1 LGHNT and CDR2 FRNRAP. The V and J ends lost 1 base and 3 bases respectively, with 13 bases between them. The CDR3 has 16 residues.

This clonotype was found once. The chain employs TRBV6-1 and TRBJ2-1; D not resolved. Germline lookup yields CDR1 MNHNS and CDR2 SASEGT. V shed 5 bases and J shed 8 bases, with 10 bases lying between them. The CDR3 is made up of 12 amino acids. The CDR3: CASSPGLHEQFF. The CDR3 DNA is TGTGCCAGCAGTCCCGGGCTGCATGAGCAGTTCTTC.

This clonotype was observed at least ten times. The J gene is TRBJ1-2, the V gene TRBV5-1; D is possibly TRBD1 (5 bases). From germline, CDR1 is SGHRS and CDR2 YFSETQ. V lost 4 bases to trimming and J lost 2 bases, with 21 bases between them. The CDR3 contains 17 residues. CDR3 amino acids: CASSRGEGGRQNYGYTF. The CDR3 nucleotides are TGCGCCAGCAGCCGAGGGGAAGGTGGGAGGCAGAACTATGGCTACACCTTC. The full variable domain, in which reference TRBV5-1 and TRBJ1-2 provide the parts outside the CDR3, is KAGVTQTPRYLIKTRGQQVTLSCSPISGHRSVSWYQQTPGQGLQFLFEYFSETQRNKGNFPGRFSGRQFSNSRSEMNVSTLELGDSALYLCASSRGEGGRQNYGYTFGSGTRLTVV.

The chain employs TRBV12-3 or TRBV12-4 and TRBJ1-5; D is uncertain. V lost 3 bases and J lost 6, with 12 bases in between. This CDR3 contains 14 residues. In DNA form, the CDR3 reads TGTGCCAGCAGTTTTTCCCCGGGTGGTCAGCCCCAGCATTTT. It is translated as CASSFSPGGQPQHF.